A single sample gave rise to the 22 T cell receptor beta chains below, sequenced in a study of blood T cell repertoires in COVID-19. Some clones are missing from TCRdb's copy, which holds only in-frame ones; the method was immunoSEQ multiplex PCR. The sample yields 330,000 or so clones, around 90% seen once. Sample: peripheral blood. These receptors all stem from a young man with COVID-19, enrolled during active disease.

This chain uses TRBV7-3 with TRBJ2-1; D is possibly TRBD2 (6 bases). Germline values: CDR1 SGHTA, CDR2 FQGTGA. The CDR3 is 15 amino acids. V dropped 5 bases and J dropped 3 bases, with 14 bases sitting between them. The CDR3 nucleotides read TGTGCCAGCAGCCCCGGACTACCAAACTACAATGAGCAGTTCTTC. Protein: CASSPGLPNYNEQFF.

The chain uses TRBV4-3 and TRBJ2-7; 10 bases map to TRBD2. Germline V CDR1 and CDR2: LGHNA, YSLEER. The CDR3 runs 15 residues. Trimming at V came to 1 base and at J to 3 bases, leaving 3 bases not matched to a gene. The chain's CDR3 is CASSQGLAGVYEQYF. The CDR3 DNA follows: TGCGCCAGCAGCCAAGGGCTAGCGGGAGTCTACGAGCAGTACTTC.

This clone was counted once. The chain recombines TRBV5-4 with TRBJ1-1; 7 nucleotides match TRBD1. CDR1 and CDR2 (germline): SGHNT, YYREEE (reference sequence). With V trimmed by 4 bases and J by 5 bases, 11 bases remained unmatched. This CDR3 is built from 15 residues. The CDR3 here is CASSRPGQQWTEAFF. Written as DNA, the CDR3 is TGTGCCAGCAGCCGACCGGGACAGCAGTGGACTGAAGCTTTCTTT.

V gene TRBV3-1 (or the pseudogene TRBV3-2) combines with J gene TRBJ2-7; D is uncertain. The CDR3 loop spans 14 amino acids. V was clipped by 1 base and J by 4 bases, with 11 bases between them. The germline CDR1 and CDR2 sequences are LGHDT and YNNKEL (reference sequence). The CDR3 sequence: CASSQVFTNYEQYF. DNA of the CDR3: TGTGCCAGCAGCCAAGTATTTACTAATTACGAGCAGTACTTC.

Written as DNA, the CDR3 is TGTGCCAGCAGCCACACAGGGCTAGCTAACTATGGCTACACCTTC. It translates to CASSHTGLANYGYTF. The chain couples TRBV14 to TRBJ1-2; D might be TRBD1 (6 bases). Germline V gene lookup returns CDR1 SGHDN and CDR2 FVKESK. This CDR3 spans 15 amino acids. V was cut by 3 bases and J by 0 bases, with 11 bases left in between.

This chain connects TRBV10-3 to TRBJ2-3; possibly TRBD1 for D (5 bases). Trimming stripped 0 bases from V and 9 bases from J, with 10 bases between. CDR3 length equals 13 residues. The V gene's germline CDR1 is ENHRY and CDR2 SYGVKD. The DNA for the CDR3 is TGTGCCATCAGTGAGTCGGGGCAGACGACGCAGTATTTT. Protein: CAISESGQTTQYF.

The V and J genes are TRBV27 and TRBJ2-1, with 10 bases aligning to TRBD2. Germline CDR1 and CDR2: MNHEY and SMNVEV (reference sequence). V lost 2 bases, J lost 14 bases, and 9 bases stayed unmatched. The CDR3 covers 14 residues. For the CDR3, the DNA is TGTGCCAGCAGTTTAGGAGCGGGAGGGACGGTTGAGTTCTTC. Its translation is CASSLGAGGTVEFF.

This sequence joins TRBV28 and TRBJ1-1; 8 bases map to TRBD1. The CDR3 length is 16 residues. The germline gives CDR1 MDHEN, CDR2 SYDVKM. V lost 6 bases to trimming and J lost 1 base; unmatched junction nucleotides: 10. CDR3: CASRRQGDRSNTEAFF. The CDR3 DNA is TGTGCCAGCAGGCGGCAGGGGGACAGGTCGAACACTGAAGCTTTCTTT.

The rearrangement uses TRBV6-1 and TRBJ2-1; 8 positions agree with TRBD1. Unmatched junction bases numbered 9, after V lost 4 bases and J lost 4 bases. Germline lookup yields CDR1 MNHNS and CDR2 SASEGT. The CDR3 length is 16 residues. CDR3 bases: TGTGCCAGCAGTGCCTCCCAGGGACAGGTATACAATGAGCAGTTCTTC. It yields the protein CASSASQGQVYNEQFF.

The chain is built from TRBV30 and TRBJ1-6; D is uncertain. With 0 bases removed from V and 13 bases from J, the gap between germline ends came to 10 bases. CDR1 GTSNPN and CDR2 SVGIG come from the germline V gene (reference sequence). This CDR3 has 12 residues. CDR3 bases: TGTGCCTGGAGTGTGCCGCGAGGGCCCCTCCACTTT. It encodes CAWSVPRGPLHF.

CDR3 DNA: TGCGCCAGCAGCTGGCTAGCGGGAGTACCCACTAACGAGCAGTACTTC. Translating gives CASSWLAGVPTNEQYF. This chain connects TRBV5-1 to TRBJ2-7, with 10 nucleotides matching TRBD2. Germline V CDR1 and CDR2: SGHRS, YFSETQ. There are 16 residues in the CDR3. The J segment lost 5 bases and the V segment lost 3 bases, leaving 11 bases of the junction unmatched.

The rearrangement joins TRBV20-1 to TRBJ1-1; 9 bases fit TRBD1. Germline V gene lookup returns CDR1 DFQATT and CDR2 SNEGSKA (reference sequence). With V trimmed by 3 bases and J by 0 bases, 5 bases remained unmatched. The CDR3 totals 15 residues. CDR3 sequence (DNA): TGCAGTGCTAGTCGGGACAGGGTCATGAACACTGAAGCTTTCTTT. It codes for CSASRDRVMNTEAFF.

The gene calls are TRBV11-3 and TRBJ2-2, with 9 positions matching TRBD1. The CDR3 spans 18 residues. Germline trimming cut 5 bases from V and 3 bases from J; bases unmatched to any gene: 13. In germline, CDR1 is SGHNT, CDR2 YENEEA. The CDR3 region has the DNA TGTGCCAGCAGCCGAGAGAGGCCGGGACAGGGCGACACCGGGGAGCTGTTTTTT. This sequence encodes CASSRERPGQGDTGELFF.

This chain joins TRBV18 and TRBJ2-5, with unresolved D. V was cut by 5 bases and J by 1 base, with 8 bases left in between. This CDR3 is built from 13 residues. Germline V gives CDR1 KGHSH, CDR2 LQKENI. This CDR3 reads CASSKKPQETQYF. The DNA for the CDR3 is TGTGCCAGCTCAAAGAAGCCCCAAGAGACCCAGTACTTC.

The V gene is TRBV11-2, the J gene TRBJ2-7, with 8 bases identical to TRBD1. J gave up 2 bases and V 0 bases, and 6 bases lay outside the gene matches. CDR3 size: 16 residues. Germline values: CDR1 SGHAT, CDR2 FQNNGV. CDR3 protein: CASSLDFTGGTYEQYF. CDR3 DNA: TGTGCCAGCAGCTTAGATTTTACAGGGGGGACCTACGAGCAGTACTTC.

This clone was found once. The V gene is TRBV5-6, the J gene TRBJ2-7; TRBD2 matches 10 bases. The V segment lost 6 bases and the J segment 4 bases; nucleotides outside the gene matches: 13. This CDR3 is 16 amino acids long. Germline V gives CDR1 SGHDT, CDR2 YYEEEE. As DNA, the CDR3 is TGTGCCAGCACCGGAGCGAGGGATAGCGGGAGGTACGAGCAGTACTTC. Translating gives CASTGARDSGRYEQYF. Complete variable domain (other parts from reference TRBV5-6 and TRBJ2-7): DAGVTQSPTHLIKTRGQQVTLRCSPKSGHDTVSWYQQALGQGPQFIFQYYEEEERQRGNFPDRFSGHQFPNYSSELNVNALLLGDSALYLCASTGARDSGRYEQYFGPGTRLTVT.

V is TRBV19 and J is TRBJ1-1, with 10 bases matching TRBD1. Germline V gene lookup returns CDR1 LNHDA and CDR2 SQIVND (reference sequence). The CDR3 extends over 17 amino acids. V gave up 5 bases and J gave up 6 bases; unmatched junction bases: 15. CDR3 DNA sequence: TGTGCCAGTAGTTTCGGCCGGACAGGGGGGGGCAAACCTGAAGCTTTCTTT. Translating gives CASSFGRTGGGKPEAFF.

The chain uses TRBV4-3 and TRBJ2-1; 11 positions agree with TRBD2. The CDR3 contains 17 residues. V dropped 2 bases and J dropped 9; count of bases not matched to a gene: 12. The germline V gene has CDR1 LGHNA and CDR2 YSLEER. The CDR3 sequence: CASSQTVAGGLFSEQFF. As DNA, the CDR3 is TGCGCCAGCAGCCAAACGGTAGCGGGGGGGCTATTTAGTGAGCAGTTCTTC.

The genes are TRBV11-2 and TRBJ1-6, with 9 positions matching TRBD1. Germline values: CDR1 SGHAT, CDR2 FQNNGV. Losses at the gene ends were 5 bases for V and 10 bases for J; bases not matched to a gene: 9. The length of the CDR3 is 15 residues. CDR3 loop: CASSPQQGAVSPLHF. The CDR3 region has the DNA TGTGCCAGCAGCCCCCAACAGGGGGCAGTGTCACCCCTCCACTTT. The variable domain in full, with the rest retrieved from reference TRBV11-2 and TRBJ1-6, is EAGVAQSPRYKIIEKRQSVAFWCNPISGHATLYWYQQILGQGPKLLIQFQNNGVVDDSQLPKDRFSAERLKGVDSTLKIQPAKLEDSAVYLCASSPQQGAVSPLHFGNGTRLTVT.

V is TRBV2 and J is TRBJ1-2, with D maybe TRBD1 (5 bases). The CDR3 runs 13 residues. In germline, CDR1 is SNHLY, CDR2 FYNNEI. Trimming shortened V by 2 bases and J by 3 bases, and 7 bases separated the two germline ends. The chain's CDR3 is CASSERGYYGYTF. Here the CDR3 DNA reads TGTGCCAGCAGTGAAAGGGGATACTATGGCTACACCTTC.

The chain recombines TRBV7-2 with TRBJ1-2; no clear D gene. CDR3 length: 15 amino acids. Trimming removed 2 bases from V and 4 bases from J, with 14 bases in between. Germline CDR1 and CDR2: SGHTA and FQGNSA. Here the CDR3 reads CASSLYDWESYGYTF. CDR3 bases: TGTGCCAGCAGCTTATATGATTGGGAGAGCTATGGCTACACCTTC.

CDR3 sequence reads: CASSLDRITKQAFF. CDR3 sequence (DNA): TGTGCCAGCAGCCTGGACAGGATCACTAAACAAGCTTTCTTT. This rearrangement joins TRBV6-5 to TRBJ1-1; 7 bases match TRBD1. This CDR3 is 14 amino acids long. Germline V gene data show CDR1 as MNHEY and CDR2 as SVGAGI. V dropped 6 bases and J dropped 9; count of bases not matched to a gene: 13.